The 5 T cell receptor beta chains listed next were all sequenced from one sample in a study of vaccination effects on CD4 cells after COVID-19. Using viral peptide pools, the ViraFEST assay grew out antigen-specific CD4+ T cells prior to sequencing. CD4+ T cells were isolated after around ten days of culture. The vaccine given was either BNT162b2 or mRNA-1273, in two doses. The protocol was immunoSEQ multiplex PCR, while the TCRdb copy is restricted to in-frame clones and leaves out a portion. The sample records about 28,000 clones, around four fifths being singletons. Antigen specificity for these receptors is unknown. Sequencing was performed on CD4+ T cells from PBMCs cultured with HCoV-NL63 spike peptides, taken after COVID-19 vaccination. The source is a human donor who received a COVID-19 vaccine.

This clone was counted a single time. In DNA form, the CDR3 reads TGCGCCAGCAGCTTGGGGGTAACAGGGAGGGACGAGCAGTACTTC. Translated: CASSLGVTGRDEQYF. This chain uses TRBV5-1 with TRBJ2-7; maybe TRBD2 (7 bases). The CDR3 runs 15 residues. Germline V gene data show CDR1 as SGHRS and CDR2 as YFSETQ. The V gene lost 0 bases and the J gene lost 5 bases, with 15 bases spanning the gap. Based on the CDR3 plus reference TRBV5-1 and TRBJ2-7, the full variable domain is KAGVTQTPRYLIKTRGQQVTLSCSPISGHRSVSWYQQTPGQGLQFLFEYFSETQRNKGNFPGRFSGRQFSNSRSEMNVSTLELGDSALYLCASSLGVTGRDEQYFGPGTRLTVT.

This chain uses TRBV6-5 with TRBJ1-6; D gene ambiguous. V lost 4 bases to trimming and J lost 10 bases, with 20 bases between them. The CDR3 length is 16 residues. Germline V gene sequence: CDR1 MNHEY, CDR2 SVGAGI. DNA for the CDR3: TGTGCCAGCAGTTTACTGTCCCGAGGAACCGGCTCACCCCTCCACTTT. Translation gives CASSLLSRGTGSPLHF.

The V gene is TRBV3-1 (or the pseudogene TRBV3-2), the J gene TRBJ1-4, with TRBD1 as a possible D gene (5 bases). Trimming took off 4 bases at V and 0 bases at J, with 24 bases between the two ends. The CDR3 is 20 amino acids. Germline loops: CDR1 LGHDT, CDR2 YNNKEL (reference sequence). The CDR3 nucleotides read TGTGCCAGCAGCCCTTTTATTCTCCAAACCGGGACCTCAACTAATGAAAAACTGTTTTTT. Its protein product is CASSPFILQTGTSTNEKLFF.

This clone has a single count. The rearrangement uses TRBV5-5 and TRBJ2-7; tentative D call: TRBD1 (6 bases). Germline CDR1 SGHKS, CDR2 YYEKEE (reference sequence). Trimming removed 3 bases at V and 3 bases at J, with 13 bases between. The CDR3 sequence is 14 residues long. The CDR3 DNA follows: TGTGCCAGCAGCTGGAGGACAGCTAGCTACGAGCAGTACTTC. Protein product: CASSWRTASYEQYF.

The genes are TRBV27 and TRBJ1-4; D is undetermined. CDR1 is MNHEY, CDR2 SMNVEV, per germline (reference sequence). Trimming took 5 bases from V and 9 from J, leaving 10 bases between them. This CDR3 has 12 amino acids. The CDR3 sequence is CASSGTPQKLFF. In DNA, the CDR3 is TGTGCCAGCAGTGGCACACCCCAAAAACTGTTTTTT.